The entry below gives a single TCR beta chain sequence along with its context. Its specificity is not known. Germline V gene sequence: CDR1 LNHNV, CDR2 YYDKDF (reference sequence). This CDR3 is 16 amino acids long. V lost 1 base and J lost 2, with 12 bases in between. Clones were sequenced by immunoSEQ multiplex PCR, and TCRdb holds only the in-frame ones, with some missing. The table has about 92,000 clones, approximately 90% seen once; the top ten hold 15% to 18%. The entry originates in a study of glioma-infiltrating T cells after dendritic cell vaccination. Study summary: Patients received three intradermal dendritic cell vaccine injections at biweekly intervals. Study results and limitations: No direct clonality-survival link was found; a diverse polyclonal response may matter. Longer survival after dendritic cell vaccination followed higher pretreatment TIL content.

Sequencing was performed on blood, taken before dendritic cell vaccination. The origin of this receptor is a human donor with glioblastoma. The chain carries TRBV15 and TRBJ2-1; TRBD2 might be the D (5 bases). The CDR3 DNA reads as TGTGCCACCAGCAGAGGATTGGGAGTCGCCTACAATGAGCAGTTCTTC. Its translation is CATSRGLGVAYNEQFF. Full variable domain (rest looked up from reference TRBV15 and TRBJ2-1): DAMVIQNPRYQVTQFGKPVTLSCSQTLNHNVMYWYQQKSSQAPKLLFHYYDKDFNNEADTPDNFQSRRPNTSFCFLDIRSPGLGDTAMYLCATSRGLGVAYNEQFFGPGTRLTVL.